The next 25 T cell receptor beta chains were all read from a single sample in a study of T cell changes during pregnancy in multiple sclerosis. Method: immunoSEQ multiplex PCR; TCRdb's copy keeps in-frame clones and lacks some. The sample records about 48,000 clones, around 92% being singletons. The sequencing used CD4+ T cells from peripheral blood mononuclear cells, collected in the second trimester of pregnancy. Every receptor here comes from a female donor in good health, enrolled as a control in a pregnancy study.

The chain couples TRBV4-1 to TRBJ2-5; TRBD1 aligns across 9 bases. Germline assignment: CDR1 MGHRA and CDR2 YSYEKL. V lost 0 bases and J lost 2; bases outside the gene matches: 4. The CDR3 is 16 residues long. The CDR3 coding sequence is TGCGCCAGCAGCCAAGATCTGGGACAGGGTCAAGAGACCCAGTACTTC. Protein product: CASSQDLGQGQETQYF.

This sequence joins TRBV7-2 and TRBJ2-7, with TRBD1 identical over 7 bases. Germline V CDR1 and CDR2: SGHTA, FQGNSA. The CDR3 consists of 15 residues. The V segment lost 5 bases and the J segment 5 bases; nucleotides outside the gene matches: 12. DNA of the CDR3: TGTGCCAGCAGCCCTCGACAGGGTGGTCGGGACGAGCAGTACTTC. This codes for CASSPRQGGRDEQYF.

This chain links TRBV7-3 with TRBJ2-1; D is possibly TRBD2 (6 bases). The germline gives CDR1 SGHTA, CDR2 FQGTGA. The CDR3 contains 12 residues. Trimming took 5 bases from V and 12 from J, leaving 14 bases between them. The CDR3 nucleotides are TGTGCCAGCAGCCAAGGAGGGAGAGGGCAGTTCTTC. Protein product: CASSQGGRGQFF.

The V gene is TRBV9, the J gene TRBJ1-4; TRBD1 matches at 10 bases. The V segment lost 0 bases and the J segment 8 bases; nucleotides outside the gene matches: 4. This CDR3 comprises 15 residues. CDR1 is SGDLS and CDR2 is YYNGEE in the germline V gene. CDR3 sequence (DNA): TGTGCCAGCAGCGTAGGGACAGGGGGTTTCGAAAAACTGTTTTTT. Protein sequence: CASSVGTGGFEKLFF.

In this sample, this clone turned up once. This rearrangement joins TRBV5-6 to TRBJ2-7; D might be TRBD1 (6 bases). The V end lost 4 bases, the J end lost 4 bases, and 12 bases lay between the germline ends. The CDR3 is made up of 13 amino acids. Germline values: CDR1 SGHDT, CDR2 YYEEEE. The CDR3 spells CASSAARGYEQYF. In DNA form, the CDR3 reads TGTGCCAGCAGCGCAGCGAGGGGGTACGAGCAGTACTTC.

This sequence joins TRBV18 and TRBJ1-5, with 11 nucleotides matching TRBD1. The CDR3 length is 16 residues. The V gene end was trimmed by 0 bases and the J gene end by 7 bases; junction bases not matched to a gene: 5. CDR1 and CDR2 (germline): KGHSH, LQKENI. CDR3 bases: TGTGCCAGCTCACCACCGGGGGACAGGGGGAACCAGCCCCAGCATTTT. This codes for CASSPPGDRGNQPQHF.

The chain recombines TRBV2 with TRBJ1-5; D is perhaps TRBD1 (5 bases). This CDR3 has 14 amino acids. V lost 5 bases and J lost 9, with 17 bases in between. Germline V CDR1 and CDR2: SNHLY, FYNNEI. CDR3 residues: CASSSDRESWPQHF. The CDR3 bases are TGTGCCAGCAGTTCTGACAGAGAGTCTTGGCCCCAGCATTTT.

The V gene is TRBV6-6, the J gene TRBJ1-4; 7 bases match TRBD1. Germline V gene sequence: CDR1 MNHNY, CDR2 SVGAGI (reference sequence). V gave up 4 bases and J gave up 7 bases; unmatched junction bases: 6. This CDR3 has 14 residues. DNA of the CDR3: TGTGCCAGCAGTTGGGGCCAGGGGGGTGAAAAACTGTTTTTT. It translates to CASSWGQGGEKLFF.

There are a few counts of this clone. The DNA of the CDR3 is TGTGCCAGCAGCTTGTCTCAGGGGGCGGAGACCCAGTACTTC. It translates to CASSLSQGAETQYF. J is TRBJ2-5 and V is TRBV5-5, with 8 bases identical to TRBD1. J gave up 5 bases and V 1 base, and 4 bases lay outside the gene matches. Germline lookup yields CDR1 SGHKS and CDR2 YYEKEE (reference sequence). CDR3 length: 14 amino acids.

This sequence joins TRBV7-3 and TRBJ2-1; 8 nucleotides agree with TRBD2. The CDR3 length is 15 residues. Germline V gene data show CDR1 as SGHTA and CDR2 as FQGTGA. J lost 6 bases, V lost 1 base, and 5 bases had no gene match. The DNA for the CDR3 is TGTGCCAGCAGCTTAAGTTCCGGGAGGGCCAATGAGCAGTTCTTC. It is translated as CASSLSSGRANEQFF. Based on the CDR3 plus reference TRBV7-3 and TRBJ2-1, the full variable domain is GAGVSQTPSNKVTEKGKYVELRCDPISGHTALYWYRQSLGQGPEFLIYFQGTGAADDSGLPNDRFFAVRPEGSVSTLKIQRTERGDSAVYLCASSLSSGRANEQFFGPGTRLTVL.

The chain has TRBV2 and TRBJ2-1, with TRBD2 matching 9 bases. The CDR3 spans 14 residues. The V and J ends lost 8 bases and 4 bases, in that order; junction bases with no gene match: 6. CDR1 is SNHLY and CDR2 is FYNNEI in the germline V gene. The CDR3 sequence is CASRALAGYNEQFF. The CDR3 bases are TGTGCCAGCCGGGCGCTAGCGGGATACAATGAGCAGTTCTTC.

V usage is TRBV19 and J usage is TRBJ2-2; TRBD1 is a possible D gene (5 bases). Trimming cost V 11 bases and J 5 bases, with 21 bases left between them. The CDR3 covers 15 residues. CDR1 is LNHDA, CDR2 SQIVND, per germline (reference sequence). The CDR3 nucleotides are TGTGCCGGCCCCCAGGGTGAGGTGTGGACCGGGGAGCTGTTTTTT. It is translated as CAGPQGEVWTGELFF. Full variable domain (outside the CDR3, taken from reference TRBV19 and TRBJ2-2): DGGITQSPKYLFRKEGQNVTLSCEQNLNHDAMYWYRQDPGQGLRLIYYSQIVNDFQKGDIAEGYSVSREKKESFPLTVTSAQKNPTAFYLCAGPQGEVWTGELFFGEGSRLTVL.

The chain recombines TRBV10-3 with TRBJ1-2; possibly TRBD1 for D (5 bases). From germline, CDR1 is ENHRY and CDR2 SYGVKD. The CDR3 totals 13 residues. Trimming removed 6 bases at V and 4 bases at J, with 12 bases between. The CDR3 nucleotides are TGTGCCATCAGCATTGACAGCCTCTATGGCTACACCTTC. It codes for CAISIDSLYGYTF.

This clone appeared once. The chain carries TRBV4-1 and TRBJ1-5; perhaps TRBD1 as D (6 bases). The CDR3 length is 14 residues. CDR1 is MGHRA, CDR2 YSYEKL, per germline. Trimming pared 2 bases from V and 7 bases from J, leaving 12 bases between. The CDR3, as DNA: TGCGCCAGCAGCCAATTACCACAGGGACAGCCCCAGCATTTT. Translation: CASSQLPQGQPQHF.

The V call is TRBV7-9, the J call TRBJ1-2; perhaps TRBD1 as D (5 bases). The CDR3 consists of 13 residues. CDR1 is SEHNR, CDR2 FQNEAQ, per germline (reference sequence). V lost 5 bases and J lost 6, with 13 bases in between. The CDR3 DNA reads as TGTGCCAGCAGCCCTATTGACAGACATGGCTACACCTTC. Protein product: CASSPIDRHGYTF.

The table lists this clone with a few counts. The chain is built from TRBV2 and TRBJ1-1, with TRBD1 as a possible D gene (5 bases). Trimming cost V 5 bases and J 4 bases, with 11 bases left between them. The length of the CDR3 is 13 residues. Germline V gene data show CDR1 as SNHLY and CDR2 as FYNNEI. The CDR3 bases are TGTGCCAGCAGTCTTGACAGCAGCACTGAAGCTTTCTTT. It codes for CASSLDSSTEAFF.

This rearrangement joins TRBV4-1 to TRBJ1-2, with D uncertain. The CDR3 is 15 residues long. V was clipped by 1 base and J by 2 bases, with 11 bases between them. CDR1 and CDR2 (germline): MGHRA, YSYEKL. CDR3: CASSQARAGNYGYTF. The CDR3 region has the DNA TGCGCCAGCAGCCAAGCCAGAGCGGGGAACTATGGCTACACCTTC.

The chain uses TRBV27 and TRBJ2-7; the match to TRBD2 covers 13 bases. The V gene end was trimmed by 5 bases and the J gene end by 9 bases; junction bases not matched to a gene: 10. The CDR3 runs to 15 residues. Looked up from germline, CDR1 is MNHEY and CDR2 is SMNVEV (reference sequence). CDR3 coding DNA: TGTGCCAGCAGTCGGACCGGACTAGCGGGAGTGTGGCAGTACTTC. It yields the protein CASSRTGLAGVWQYF.

The rearrangement links TRBV28 to TRBJ2-2; D gene unclear. Trimming shortened V by 6 bases and J by 4 bases, and 15 bases separated the two germline ends. From germline, CDR1 is MDHEN and CDR2 SYDVKM. The CDR3 has 15 residues. CDR3 in DNA: TGTGCCAGCAGCCCCTCCATGGCAGGCACCGGGGAGCTGTTTTTT. This translates into CASSPSMAGTGELFF.

This clone was observed a single time. V and J are TRBV2 and TRBJ1-6; D perhaps matches TRBD1 (6 bases). Germline V CDR1 and CDR2: SNHLY, FYNNEI. V was cut by 6 bases and J by 9 bases, with 15 bases left in between. The CDR3 has 14 residues. The CDR3 is CASRGAGAPSPLHF. The CDR3 DNA follows: TGTGCCAGCAGAGGGGCAGGGGCCCCTTCACCCCTCCACTTT.

The chain links TRBV7-2 to TRBJ2-2; no firm D call. Trimming left V 6 bases short and J 2 bases short, with 4 bases between. Germline-derived CDR1 and CDR2 are SGHTA and FQGNSA. This CDR3 is 12 amino acids long. The CDR3 sequence: CASSLNTGELFF. CDR3 nucleotide sequence: TGTGCCAGCAGTCTAAACACCGGGGAGCTGTTTTTT. Filled out from reference TRBV7-2 and TRBJ2-2, the complete variable domain reads GAGVSQSPSNKVTEKGKDVELRCDPISGHTALYWYRQSLGQGLEFLIYFQGNSAPDKSGLPSDRFSAERTGGSVSTLTIQRTQQEDSAVYLCASSLNTGELFFGEGSRLTVL.

The rearrangement joins TRBV5-6 to TRBJ2-3, with TRBD1 identical over 8 bases. The length of the CDR3 is 16 residues. The V segment lost 3 bases and the J segment 1 base; nucleotides outside the gene matches: 7. Germline CDR1 is SGHDT and CDR2 is YYEEEE. For the CDR3, the DNA is TGTGCCAGCAGCTGGCTGCCGGGACAGGGCACAGATACGCAGTATTTT. Its protein product is CASSWLPGQGTDTQYF.

The chain has TRBV7-8 and TRBJ2-1; 8 bases align to TRBD2. From germline, CDR1 is SGHVS and CDR2 FQNEAQ. This CDR3 contains 16 residues. Germline trimming cut 0 bases from V and 0 bases from J; bases unmatched to any gene: 1. Here the CDR3 reads CASSLARGDSYNEQFF. DNA for the CDR3: TGTGCCAGCAGCTTAGCGCGGGGGGACTCCTACAATGAGCAGTTCTTC. The variable domain in full, completed from reference TRBV7-8 and TRBJ2-1, reads GAGVSQSPRYKVAKRGQDVALRCDPISGHVSLFWYQQALGQGPEFLTYFQNEAQLDKSGLPSDRFFAERPEGSVSTLKIQRTQQEDSAVYLCASSLARGDSYNEQFFGPGTRLTVL.

J is TRBJ1-1 and V is TRBV28, with no clear D. Looked up from germline, CDR1 is MDHEN and CDR2 is SYDVKM. Trimming took 6 bases from V and 3 from J, leaving 8 bases between them. This CDR3 is 12 amino acids long. The CDR3 DNA reads as TGTGCCAGCAGCTACGCGTACACTGAAGCTTTCTTT. Encoded protein: CASSYAYTEAFF. Full variable domain (missing parts from reference TRBV28 and TRBJ1-1): DVKVTQSSRYLVKRTGEKVFLECVQDMDHENMFWYRQDPGLGLRLIYFSYDVKMKEKGDIPEGYSVSREKKERFSLILESASTNQTSMYLCASSYAYTEAFFGQGTRLTVV.

The chain joins TRBV10-3 to TRBJ1-5; 9 bases align to TRBD1. Per the germline V gene, CDR1 is ENHRY and CDR2 is SYGVKD. J was trimmed by 0 bases and V by 10 bases; bases with no gene match: 7. This CDR3 region has 15 residues. CDR3 protein: CATAGQGSSNQPQHF. CDR3 nucleotide sequence: TGTGCCACCGCGGGACAGGGAAGTAGCAATCAGCCCCAGCATTTT.